The 30 T cell receptor beta chains below come from one sample, sequenced in a study of T cells after yellow fever vaccination. TCRdb used MiXCR to reprocess the 5' RACE reads, holding one entry per CDR3 protein. Of about 350,000 distinct CDR3 sequences listed, 4.1% are singletons. This specimen was PBMCs, taken 5 days after the yellow fever booster vaccination. These receptors originate from a man in his late teens or twenties who received the YFV17D yellow fever vaccine.

This clonotype was picked up a small number of times. This chain connects TRBV5-6 to TRBJ2-7, with 8 bases that match TRBD1. Trimming took 2 bases from V and 6 from J; bases not matched to a gene: 7. This CDR3 region has 14 residues. Germline assignment: CDR1 SGHDT and CDR2 YYEEEE. CDR3 sequence (DNA): TGTGCCAGCAGCTTCCGGACAGGGTATAGCGAGCAGTACTTC. Amino acid sequence: CASSFRTGYSEQYF.

The CDR3 reads CASSFSDNSNQETQYF. The CDR3 DNA sequence: TGCGCCAGCAGCTTTTCTGACAACTCCAACCAAGAGACCCAGTACTTC. This chain joins TRBV5-1 and TRBJ2-5; D not certain. Germline assignment: CDR1 SGHRS and CDR2 YFSETQ. Trimming cost V 2 bases and J 0 bases, with 14 bases left between them. There are 16 residues in the CDR3.

This clonotype appeared a few times. The V call is TRBV18, the J call TRBJ2-3, with 14 bases that match TRBD2. Germline values: CDR1 KGHSH, CDR2 LQKENI. This CDR3 comprises 18 residues. V dropped 3 bases and J dropped 3; count of bases not matched to a gene: 8. The CDR3 sequence is CASSPMTSGGAGTDTQYF. CDR3 bases: TGTGCCAGCTCACCGATGACTAGCGGGGGGGCCGGGACAGATACGCAGTATTTT.

This clonotype was found many times. This chain joins TRBV7-2 and TRBJ2-5; TRBD2 matches at 11 bases. J lost 2 bases, V lost 0 bases, and 2 bases had no gene match. CDR1 and CDR2 from the germline V gene are SGHTA and FQGNSA. CDR3 length: 16 residues. The CDR3 reads CASSLAASGGQETQYF. The CDR3 DNA follows: TGTGCCAGCAGCTTAGCGGCTAGCGGGGGGCAAGAGACCCAGTACTTC.

The V gene is TRBV29-1, the J gene TRBJ2-5; 7 nucleotides match TRBD2. Germline CDR1 is SQVTM and CDR2 is ANQGSEA. The CDR3 extends over 15 amino acids. Trimming at V came to 7 bases and at J to 2 bases, leaving 13 bases not matched to a gene. The CDR3 reads CSALGVTSDQETQYF. In DNA form, the CDR3 reads TGCAGCGCTCTAGGGGTAACTAGCGATCAAGAGACCCAGTACTTC.

This clonotype came up many times. The chain combines TRBV5-5 with TRBJ2-7, with D unresolved. Trimming shortened V by 0 bases and J by 6 bases, and 7 bases separated the two germline ends. Germline values: CDR1 SGHKS, CDR2 YYEKEE (reference sequence). The CDR3 extends over 12 amino acids. CDR3 sequence (DNA): TGTGCCAGCAGCTTGGACTGGGGCGAGCAGTACTTC. Amino acid sequence: CASSLDWGEQYF.

Ten or more counts support this clonotype. V is TRBV5-6 and J is TRBJ1-5; the D gene is possibly TRBD1 (5 bases). The CDR3 is 13 amino acids. Germline V gene sequence: CDR1 SGHDT, CDR2 YYEEEE. The V end was cut by 3 bases, the J end by 11 bases, with 15 bases between. The CDR3 spells CASSSGLLGAQHF. In nucleotides, the CDR3 is TGTGCCAGCAGCTCGGGTCTTTTAGGGGCCCAGCATTTT.

This clonotype was seen more than once but under ten times. The gene calls are TRBV3-1 and TRBJ2-7; no clear D gene. Trimming took 1 base from V and 3 from J, leaving 10 bases between them. This CDR3 spans 14 amino acids. Per the germline V gene, CDR1 is LGHDT and CDR2 is YNNKEL (reference sequence). The CDR3 sequence is CASSQGHTLYEQYF. The CDR3 region has the DNA TGTGCCAGCAGCCAAGGACATACCCTCTACGAGCAGTACTTC.

A few counts support this clonotype. This sequence joins TRBV20-1 and TRBJ2-1, with D tentatively TRBD1 or TRBD2 (6 bases each). Trimming took off 5 bases at V and 9 bases at J, with 23 bases between the two ends. This CDR3 has 15 residues. CDR1 and CDR2 from the germline V gene are DFQATT and SNEGSKA (reference sequence). The CDR3 DNA reads TGCAGTGCTGCCGGCTGGCTCGGGGGCCAAGGTGAGCAGTTCTTC. Its protein is CSAAGWLGGQGEQFF.

The V call is TRBV5-4, the J call TRBJ2-5; 10 bases fit TRBD1. Germline values: CDR1 SGHNT, CDR2 YYREEE (reference sequence). CDR3 length: 15 amino acids. The V and J ends lost 5 bases and 4 bases, in that order; junction bases with no gene match: 8. In DNA form, the CDR3 reads TGTGCCAGCAGAATGACAGGGGGCAATCTAGAGACCCAGTACTTC. The encoded protein is CASRMTGGNLETQYF. Using reference TRBV5-4 and TRBJ2-5 for the parts outside the CDR3, the full variable domain is ETGVTQSPTHLIKTRGQQVTLRCSSQSGHNTVSWYQQALGQGPQFIFQYYREEENGRGNFPPRFSGLQFPNYSSELNVNALELDDSALYLCASRMTGGNLETQYFGPGTRLLVL.

The chain joins TRBV6-5 to TRBJ2-3; TRBD2 agrees at 10 bases. J gave up 7 bases and V 6 bases, and 10 bases lay outside the gene matches. The CDR3 loop spans 15 amino acids. The germline V gene has CDR1 MNHEY and CDR2 SVGAGI. Here the CDR3 reads CASRGTSGGANTQYF. DNA for the CDR3: TGTGCCAGCAGGGGGACAAGCGGGGGGGCAAATACGCAGTATTTT.

V is TRBV2 and J is TRBJ2-7; D remains unclear. V shed 7 bases and J shed 5 bases, with 15 bases lying between them. The CDR3 consists of 13 residues. The germline gives CDR1 SNHLY, CDR2 FYNNEI. CDR3 protein: CASTGLHPDEQYF. For the CDR3, the DNA is TGTGCCAGCACCGGATTACACCCGGACGAGCAGTACTTC.

The gene calls are TRBV5-4 and TRBJ2-3; the D gene is possibly TRBD2 (6 bases). The CDR3 covers 14 residues. The V end was cut by 1 base, the J end by 5 bases, with 11 bases between. Per germline, CDR1 SGHNT and CDR2 YYREEE (reference sequence). CDR3 residues: CASSLIAGRDTQYF. The DNA of the CDR3 is TGTGCCAGCAGCTTGATTGCGGGGAGAGATACGCAGTATTTT.

The chain joins TRBV5-6 to TRBJ2-7; D call uncertain. The germline V and J ends were trimmed by 2 bases and 4 bases, with 10 bases remaining between them. The CDR3 loop spans 13 amino acids. The germline V gene encodes CDR1 SGHDT and CDR2 YYEEEE. The CDR3 loop is CASSFTGGYEQYV. In nucleotides, the CDR3 is TGTGCCAGCAGCTTCACGGGCGGATACGAGCAGTACGTC.

At least ten counts were recorded for this clonotype. This chain connects TRBV18 to TRBJ2-5; D gene uncertain. The CDR3 contains 13 residues. Germline values: CDR1 KGHSH, CDR2 LQKENI. V was shortened by 3 bases and J by 5 bases, with 10 bases between the two germline ends. DNA for the CDR3: TGTGCCAGCTCACCGCGAGTGGACGAGACCCAGTACTTC. Its translation is CASSPRVDETQYF.

This clonotype was seen many times. The chain's CDR3 is CSSWGRRNEQFF. CDR3 DNA sequence: TGCAGCTCCTGGGGGCGCCGCAATGAGCAGTTCTTC. The chain carries TRBV29-1 and TRBJ2-1, with D possibly TRBD1 on 6 matching bases. The V end lost 8 bases, the J end lost 6 bases, and 14 bases lay between the germline ends. The CDR3 is 12 amino acids. Germline V gene data show CDR1 as SQVTM and CDR2 as ANQGSEA.

This clonotype showed up just a few times. The V and J genes are TRBV6-5 and TRBJ2-5, with unresolved D. CDR1 is MNHEY and CDR2 is SVGAGI in the germline V gene. Trimming shortened V by 6 bases and J by 2 bases, and 22 bases separated the two germline ends. The CDR3 has 17 amino acids. The CDR3 sequence: CASSPGDLGPLQETQYF. The CDR3 DNA reads as TGTGCCAGCAGCCCCGGTGACCTAGGACCCTTACAAGAGACCCAGTACTTC.

This clonotype was seen a handful of times. The chain is built from TRBV6-6 and TRBJ1-1; 7 bases are a match to TRBD1. CDR1 is MNHNY and CDR2 is SVGAGI in the germline V gene (reference sequence). The CDR3 is made up of 13 amino acids. The junction had 4 bases not matched to a gene; V was cut back by 8 bases and J by 1 base. CDR3 protein: CASWDRTNTEAFF. DNA of the CDR3: TGTGCCAGCTGGGACAGAACGAACACTGAAGCTTTCTTT.

This clonotype was detected ten times or more. This chain joins TRBV5-4 and TRBJ2-4, with 15 bases matching TRBD2. This CDR3 has 16 residues. The V gene's germline CDR1 is SGHNT and CDR2 YYREEE (reference sequence). The junction had 5 bases not matched to a gene; V was cut back by 4 bases and J by 6 bases. This CDR3 is CASSKGTSGGTNIQYF. In DNA form, the CDR3 reads TGTGCCAGCAGCAAGGGGACTAGCGGGGGGACAAACATTCAGTACTTC.

The chain recombines TRBV20-1 with TRBJ2-7; D is perhaps TRBD1 (6 bases). Germline V gives CDR1 DFQATT, CDR2 SNEGSKA (reference sequence). CDR3 length equals 11 residues. Written as DNA, the CDR3 is TGCAGTGCTAGGTTTAGGGGGAGTTTTCACGTC. Its translation is CSARFRGSFHV.

This chain links TRBV5-1 with TRBJ2-5; D is perhaps TRBD1 (6 bases). Germline assignment: CDR1 SGHRS and CDR2 YFSETQ. Trimming shortened V by 1 base and J by 5 bases, and 15 bases separated the two germline ends. This CDR3 contains 15 residues. CDR3 in DNA: TGCGCCAGCAGCTTGATACAGGGCGGTCCGGAGACCCAGTACTTC. It codes for CASSLIQGGPETQYF.

The gene calls are TRBV7-2 and TRBJ2-3, with 9 positions matching TRBD2. The ends lost 5 bases at V and 6 bases at J; junction bases unmatched: 12. Per the germline V gene, CDR1 is SGHTA and CDR2 is FQGNSA. The CDR3 consists of 16 residues. DNA for the CDR3: TGTGCCAGCAGCGAAGCGTCGAGCGGGGGGTCGGATACGCAGTATTTT. It is translated as CASSEASSGGSDTQYF.

The chain links TRBV12-3 or TRBV12-4 to TRBJ2-7; TRBD2 matches at 7 bases. This CDR3 is 14 amino acids long. Losses at the gene ends were 6 bases for V and 0 bases for J; bases not matched to a gene: 5. CDR3 protein: CASSPGLSSYEQYV. The CDR3 DNA sequence: TGTGCCAGCAGCCCGGGACTAAGCTCCTACGAGCAGTACGTC.

The sample holds a few counts of this clonotype. The chain recombines TRBV7-8 with TRBJ1-2; D perhaps matches TRBD1 (5 bases). V dropped 5 bases and J dropped 4 bases, with 17 bases sitting between them. CDR3 size: 15 residues. The germline gives CDR1 SGHVS, CDR2 FQNEAQ. The CDR3 reads CASSLLGTGSYGYTF. The CDR3 nucleotides read TGTGCCAGCAGCCTGTTGGGCACAGGATCCTATGGCTACACCTTC.

This clonotype came up many times. This chain links TRBV28 with TRBJ2-1, with 16 nucleotides matching TRBD2. Germline CDR1 and CDR2: MDHEN and SYDVKM. The CDR3 covers 17 residues. Losses at the gene ends were 4 bases for V and 7 bases for J; bases not matched to a gene: 7. In DNA form, the CDR3 reads TGTGCCAGCAGTTCCGGGACTAGCGGGGGGGCAGGGAATGAGCAGTTCTTC. Amino acids: CASSSGTSGGAGNEQFF.

This rearrangement joins TRBV7-2 to TRBJ2-3; D gene uncertain. The V and J ends lost 5 bases and 4 bases respectively, with 13 bases between them. The CDR3 is 14 residues long. Germline-derived CDR1 and CDR2 are SGHTA and FQGNSA. In DNA, the CDR3 is TGTGCCAGCAGCCCAGGCCTACCCCCAGATACGCAGTATTTT. Translating it yields CASSPGLPPDTQYF.

This clonotype has only a few counts. The chain has TRBV5-6 and TRBJ2-4; 7 bases align to TRBD2. Germline CDR1 is SGHDT and CDR2 is YYEEEE. After removal of 9 bases from V and 1 base from J, the junction contained 10 bases not matched to a gene. The CDR3 has 15 residues. The CDR3 reads CATRREGMAKNIQYF. CDR3 DNA: TGTGCCACCCGGAGGGAGGGTATGGCCAAAAACATTCAGTACTTC. The whole variable domain, filled in from reference TRBV5-6 and TRBJ2-4, reads DAGVTQSPTHLIKTRGQQVTLRCSPKSGHDTVSWYQQALGQGPQFIFQYYEEEERQRGNFPDRFSGHQFPNYSSELNVNALLLGDSALYLCATRREGMAKNIQYFGAGTRLSVL.

This chain uses TRBV5-1 with TRBJ2-4, with 9 nucleotides matching TRBD1. Germline CDR1 and CDR2: SGHRS and YFSETQ. V shed 3 bases, J shed 3 bases, and the junction held 7 bases outside the gene matches. The CDR3 length is 16 residues. In nucleotides, the CDR3 is TGCGCCAGCAGCTGGGGGACAGGGATTGTCAAAAACATTCAGTACTTC. Its translation: CASSWGTGIVKNIQYF.

The chain couples TRBV29-1 to TRBJ1-4; no clear D gene. The CDR3 spans 13 residues. The germline CDR1 and CDR2 sequences are SQVTM and ANQGSEA. Trimming pared 4 bases from V and 6 bases from J, leaving 12 bases between. This CDR3 is CSVAAGGDEKLFF. The CDR3 DNA sequence: TGCAGCGTTGCGGCGGGAGGCGATGAAAAACTGTTTTTT.

This clonotype was recorded many times. V usage is TRBV20-1 and J usage is TRBJ2-1, with D possibly TRBD2 on 6 matching bases. Trimming cost V 6 bases and J 2 bases, with 17 bases left between them. This CDR3 has 15 amino acids. CDR1 is DFQATT and CDR2 is SNEGSKA in the germline V gene (reference sequence). CDR3 loop: CSALTLALPYNEQFF. The CDR3 DNA follows: TGCAGTGCGTTAACCCTAGCGTTACCCTACAATGAGCAGTTCTTC.